This T cell receptor beta chain was obtained from a study of CD8 T cells in ankylosing spondylitis. The TCR beta libraries were generated through quantitative 5'-RACE incorporating molecular barcodes. One entry per CDR3 protein, called by TCRdb with MiXCR from the 5' RACE reads. The sample includes some 700,000 distinct CDR3 sequences, under 20% of them seen just once. Study-level points and caveats: A TCR beta motif of 7 to 9 highly homologous variants seemed to mark ankylosing spondylitis blood. Disease-linked clones reportedly concentrated significantly in matched ankylosing spondylitis synovial fluid.

In this sample, this clonotype turned up a few times. Its antigen is unknown. This CDR3 region has 14 residues. Germline loops: CDR1 MNHNS, CDR2 SASEGT. Trimming left V 6 bases short and J 7 bases short, with 16 bases between. Sequences were obtained from blood, either unsorted or a sorted T cell fraction (not recorded which). The chain is built from TRBV6-1 and TRBJ1-5; perhaps TRBD1 as D (6 bases). The receptor's source is a male donor with ankylosing spondylitis. The CDR3 DNA sequence: TGTGCCAGCAGGCCCCAGGGGACGGACCAGCCCCAGCATTTT. This translates into CASRPQGTDQPQHF.